Below are 2 T cell receptor beta chains sequenced from a single sample in a study of T cells expressing NK-cell markers. TCRdb reprocessed the 5' RACE reads and keeps a single row for each CDR3 protein, giving no DNA. The repertoire shows 500,000 to 700,000 distinct CDR3 sequences; the top ten hold roughly 3.6%. Source material: blood T cells: a sorted CD56 or NKG2C T cell subset, CD4+ or CD8+ T cells, or bulk PBMC T cells (not recorded which). All receptors derive from a man aged 18-30 years in good health.

The V and J genes are TRBV5-6 and TRBJ2-1; TCRdb's assignment of TRBD2 cannot be checked, as there is no DNA. The CDR3 covers 12 residues. Germline V gives CDR1 SGHDT, CDR2 YYEEEE. CDR3 protein: CASSSSGRAMFF.

The chain has TRBV5-1 and TRBJ2-2; lacking DNA, the TRBD1 call made by TCRdb goes unchecked. Germline CDR1 reads SGHRS; CDR2 reads YFSETQ. This CDR3 spans 15 amino acids. The CDR3 spells CASSLVGQGTGELFF.